This T cell receptor beta chain was captured by sequencing in a study of T cell changes during pregnancy in multiple sclerosis. Assay used: immunoSEQ multiplex PCR; TCRdb lists only in-frame clones, some missing. The profile shows about 130,000 clones, around 95% of them singletons. Per the germline V gene, CDR1 is MNHEY and CDR2 is SVGAGI. Trimming removed 2 bases from V and 6 bases from J, with 20 bases in between. The CDR3 is 16 amino acids. The sequence came from a female donor with multiple sclerosis, enrolled in a pregnancy study. The genes are TRBV6-5 and TRBJ2-7; D is possibly TRBD2 (6 bases). Specimen: peripheral blood, collected after pregnancy. The CDR3 spells CASSYNSGSQGGEQYF. CDR3 coding DNA: TGTGCCAGCAGTTACAATTCGGGGTCTCAGGGAGGCGAGCAGTACTTC.